Listed here are 32 T cell receptor beta chains from one sample, sequenced in a study of tissue T cells after allogeneic stem cell transplantation (dated by TCRdb to 2021 to 2024). Library preparation was by the immunoSEQ multiplex PCR assay. TCRdb limited this immuneACCESS table to in-frame rearrangements with V and J called. A share of clones is missing; checked studies link under half to unresolved V genes, and the rest is unexplained. The table for this sample lists about 6,800 clones; under 35% of them were counted only once. The leading ten clones occupy under 8% of the sample. According to the study, the label for this sample's time point signals: mouse harvest day 14 after allogeneic transplant. Mouse grafts combined 10^7 T-cell-depleted bone marrow cells with 10^6 splenic CD5+ T cells, given via tail vein injection. The sample taken for sequencing was skin. The receptors shown here come from a female BALB/c mouse given C57BL/6 T cells with graft-versus-host disease after an allogeneic hematopoietic cell transplant.

As to this clone: The germline and genes are mouse ones. The sequenced fragment ends 1 residue before the CDR3 boundary, so the rest is inferred from the germline J gene. This chain connects TRBV13-2 to TRBJ2-4; 8 bases are a match to TRBD2. Germline CDR1 is NNHNN and CDR2 is SYGAGS (reference sequence). This CDR3 has 16 residues. With V trimmed by 0 bases and J by 0 bases, 3 bases remained unmatched. The CDR3 loop is CASGDGLGTSQNTLYF. The DNA read from the CDR3 is TGTGCCAGCGGTGATGGACTGGGGACTAGTCAAAACACCTTGTAC.

As for this clone: Genes and germline come from the mouse. The CDR3 DNA, read in part, is TGTGCCAGCAGCCAAGAGGGGGGGGTCCCCGGGCAGCTCTAC. It encodes CASSQEGGVPGQLY. The whole CDR3 sequence reads CASSQEGGVPGQLYF. This chain connects TRBV2 to TRBJ2-2; 7 bases fit TRBD2. The read finishes 1 residue shy of the CDR3 end, and the germline J gene is used to complete it. This CDR3 is 15 amino acids long. Per the germline V gene, CDR1 is LGHNA and CDR2 is YSYQKL. V shed 0 bases and J 6 bases; nucleotides not matched to a gene: 4.

This clone has just a few counts. Gene names follow the mouse nomenclature. From the germline J gene comes the end of the CDR3, since the read stops 1 residue before it. The J gene is TRBJ2-4, the V gene TRBV4; unclear D gene. The V end was cut by 3 bases, the J end by 0 bases, with 4 bases between. Germline V gene sequence: CDR1 LGHDT, CDR2 YNNKQL (reference sequence). CDR3 length: 13 residues. CDR3 DNA (partial): TGTGCCAGCAGCTACAGTAGTCAAAACACCTTGTAC. As protein: CASSYSSQNTLY. The full CDR3 sequence reads CASSYSSQNTLYF.

By its share, this clone is medium-sized. The genes and germline here are from mouse. The read gets to within 1 residue of the CDR3 end, and the germline J gene fills in the rest. The rearrangement links TRBV26 to TRBJ1-3; tentatively, D is TRBD1 (5 bases). There are 14 residues in the CDR3. Trimming stripped 6 bases from V and 0 bases from J, with 9 bases between. From germline, CDR1 is KGHPV and CDR2 FQNQEV (reference sequence). The part of the CDR3 DNA that was read is TGTGCCAGCAGACCAGACAGTTCTGGAAATACGCTCTAT. This encodes CASRPDSSGNTLY. The CDR3, in full, reads CASRPDSSGNTLYF.

Details on this clone: Genes and germline come from the mouse. The read comes to an end 1 residue before the CDR3 does, leaving the germline J gene to fill in the end. The V gene is TRBV26, the J gene TRBJ1-4, with a possible D match to TRBD1 (5 bases). The V end lost 3 bases, the J end lost 0 bases, and 8 bases lay between the germline ends. In germline, CDR1 is KGHPV, CDR2 FQNQEV (reference sequence). This CDR3 contains 15 residues. The CDR3 region is CASSLQGLSNERLFF. The DNA read from the CDR3 is TGTGCCAGCAGTCTCCAGGGCCTTTCCAACGAAAGATTATTT.

This clone appeared a few times. Germline and genes: mouse. The read ends 1 residue early relative to the CDR3; the germline J gene fills the gap. The rearrangement uses TRBV23 and TRBJ1-5; the table's D gene call, TRBD1, was not cross checked with the DNA. This CDR3 region has 15 residues. The germline CDR1 and CDR2 sequences are KGHTA and FQNQQP. Incomplete CDR3 DNA: TGCTCCAGCAGTCCAGGGACAGGGGGAAACCAGGCTCCGCTT. Translation gives CSSSPGTGGNQAPL. The entire CDR3 protein is CSSSPGTGGNQAPLF.

In the case of this clone: The genes and germline here are from mouse. The CDR3 extends 1 residue past the end of the read, so its final part is completed from the germline J gene. The sample has other DNA sequences that encode this CDR3 too. The V gene is TRBV13-1, the J gene TRBJ1-2; weak D call: TRBD1 (6 bases). This CDR3 comprises 13 residues. Germline V CDR1 and CDR2: NSHNY, SYGAGN. Trimming took off 3 bases at V and 0 bases at J, with 6 bases between the two ends. The sequenced CDR3 bases are TGTGCCAGCAGTGGACAGGCAAACTCCGACTACACC. Its translation: CASSGQANSDYT. The full CDR3 is CASSGQANSDYTF.

About this clone itself: The gene names here belong to mouse. Coverage ceases 1 residue before the CDR3 finishes, and the germline J gene fills in the end. This sequence joins TRBV20 and TRBJ2-4; D remains ambiguous. V dropped 0 bases and J dropped 0 bases, with 4 bases sitting between them. CDR3 length: 13 amino acids. Germline V gene sequence: CDR1 GFQATS, CDR2 STVNSAI. This chain's CDR3 is CGAREGSQNTLYF. CDR3 DNA (partial): TGTGGTGCTAGGGAGGGAAGTCAAAACACCTTGTAC.

This clone was picked up a small number of times. Each gene name is a mouse one. With the read ending 1 residue before the CDR3 end, the germline J gene is used to fill in that end. V is TRBV26 and J is TRBJ1-1; maybe TRBD1 (5 bases). The germline gives CDR1 KGHPV, CDR2 FQNQEV (reference sequence). Trimming took 6 bases from V and 0 from J, leaving 8 bases between them. CDR3 length: 13 residues. The CDR3 reads CASSWTTNTEVFF. Incomplete CDR3 DNA: TGTGCCAGCAGCTGGACAACAAACACAGAAGTCTTC.

Details on this clone: Each gene name is a mouse one. The CDR3 is cut off 1 residue early in the read; its end comes from the germline J gene. The chain recombines TRBV2 with TRBJ1-2; no firm D call. Trimming took off 1 base at V and 3 bases at J, with 3 bases between the two ends. This CDR3 comprises 12 residues. In germline, CDR1 is LGHNA, CDR2 YSYQKL. CDR3 in amino acids: CASSQGYSDYTF. CDR3 bases read: TGTGCCAGCAGCCAAGGGTACTCCGACTACACC.

This clone is medium-sized (0.01 to 0.1%) in the sample. Mouse gene names and germline throughout. The read ends 1 residue shy of where the CDR3 ends; the end is completed using the germline J gene. The gene calls are TRBV26 and TRBJ2-7, with 12 bases fitting TRBD2. Germline assignment: CDR1 KGHPV and CDR2 FQNQEV (reference sequence). The CDR3 covers 14 residues. J gave up 6 bases and V 4 bases, and 4 bases lay outside the gene matches. The CDR3 bases that were read are TGTGCCAGCAGTCCGGACTGGGGGGGAGGTGAACAGTAC. This sequence encodes CASSPDWGGGEQY. The entire CDR3 reads CASSPDWGGGEQYF.

To note about this clone: All gene names here are mouse names. The read halts 1 residue ahead of the CDR3 end, with the missing end drawn from the germline J gene. The chain employs TRBV31 and TRBJ1-4, with unresolved D. Trimming left V 0 bases short and J 7 bases short, with 9 bases between. The CDR3 sequence is 13 residues long. From germline, CDR1 is GKSSPN and CDR2 SITVG. CDR3 bases read: TGTGCCTGGAGTCTAAAGGGCGGCGAAAGATTATTT. Amino acids: CAWSLKGGERLF. The whole CDR3 is CAWSLKGGERLFF.

This clone was found a few times. Mouse germline and gene names are used. The sequence runs out 1 residue before the end of the CDR3; the remainder is reconstructed from the germline J gene. V gene TRBV1 combines with J gene TRBJ1-4; D is undetermined. Looked up from germline, CDR1 is NSQYPW and CDR2 is LRSPGD (reference sequence). The CDR3 loop spans 14 amino acids. V lost 2 bases, J lost 0 bases, and 4 bases lay in between. CDR3: CTCSARISNERLFF. CDR3 DNA, as far as it was read: TGCACCTGCAGTGCACGAATTTCCAACGAAAGATTATTT.

This clone appeared a few times. Genes and germline come from the mouse. The missing CDR3 end, 1 residue past where the read stops, is filled in from the germline J gene. The V gene is TRBV23, the J gene TRBJ1-6; the D call of TRBD1 is as the table states it, not checked on the DNA. TRBJ1-6 is an ORF for which the function is uncertain. Germline CDR1 reads KGHTA; CDR2 reads FQNQQP. CDR3 length equals 16 residues. The CDR3 is CSSSQSQGAYNSPLYF. Incomplete CDR3 DNA: TGCTCCAGCAGTCAATCACAGGGGGCCTATAATTCGCCCCTCTAC.

This clone was detected only a few times. Germline and genes here are mouse. From the germline J gene comes the end of the CDR3, since the read stops 1 residue before it. The chain is built from TRBV26 and TRBJ1-6, with 9 nucleotides matching TRBD1. TRBJ1-6 is reported as an ORF; its role is uncertain. The germline CDR1 and CDR2 sequences are KGHPV and FQNQEV (reference sequence). This CDR3 contains 15 residues. J was trimmed by 7 bases and V by 2 bases; bases with no gene match: 3. This CDR3 reads CASSLGQGRNSPLYF. The DNA read from the CDR3 is TGTGCCAGCAGTCTGGGACAGGGGCGAAATTCGCCCCTCTAC.

This clone was observed a handful of times. The gene symbols are mouse symbols. The sequenced fragment ends 1 residue before the CDR3 boundary, so the rest is inferred from the germline J gene. This chain links TRBV23 with TRBJ2-7. CDR1 is KGHTA, CDR2 FQNQQP, per germline. This CDR3 contains 14 residues. CDR3 DNA (partial): TGCTCCAGCAGTCTCTGGGGACAATCCTATGAACAGTAC. Translating it yields CSSSLWGQSYEQY. The CDR3, in full, reads CSSSLWGQSYEQYF.

This clone is large within its sample. Gene names are mouse gene names. The read halts 1 residue ahead of the CDR3 end, with the missing end drawn from the germline J gene. This rearrangement joins TRBV3 to TRBJ2-4; D is undetermined. This CDR3 has 13 amino acids. Germline CDR1 reads SNHLY; CDR2 reads FYNGKV (reference sequence). The V gene lost 2 bases and the J gene lost 3 bases, with 6 bases spanning the gap. The CDR3 bases that were read are TGTGCCAGCAGCTTAAAAGGACAAAACACCTTGTAC. Translation gives CASSLKGQNTLY. The full CDR3 reads CASSLKGQNTLYF.

This clone has just a few counts. Gene labels here are mouse ones. The observed sequence ends 1 residue before the CDR3 terminus, with the missing tail filled in from the germline J gene. The chain carries TRBV26 and TRBJ2-2; D is possibly TRBD2 (6 bases). This CDR3 spans 14 amino acids. Germline lookup yields CDR1 KGHPV and CDR2 FQNQEV (reference sequence). Trimming left V 2 bases short and J 4 bases short, with 8 bases between. The CDR3 DNA, read in part, is TGTGCCAGCAGTCTGGGTGGGGGCACCGGGCAGCTCTAC. As protein: CASSLGGGTGQLY. The CDR3 in its entirety is CASSLGGGTGQLYF.

Comments on this clone: Gene names follow the mouse nomenclature. The CDR3 end falls 1 residue outside the read, so it is completed with the germline J gene. J is TRBJ1-1 and V is TRBV26; D is undetermined. The germline V and J ends were trimmed by 2 bases and 2 bases, with 6 bases remaining between them. This CDR3 spans 13 amino acids. Germline values: CDR1 KGHPV, CDR2 FQNQEV (reference sequence). The sequenced CDR3 bases are TGTGCCAGCAGTCTGCTCGACAACACAGAAGTCTTC. It translates to CASSLLDNTEVF. The whole CDR3 region reads CASSLLDNTEVFF.

A few counts support this clone. The gene names given are mouse names. The sequenced fragment ends 1 residue before the CDR3 boundary, so the rest is inferred from the germline J gene. This rearrangement joins TRBV4 to TRBJ1-6; maybe TRBD1 (5 bases). TRBJ1-6 is flagged as an ORF with uncertain function. The germline V gene encodes CDR1 LGHDT and CDR2 YNNKQL (reference sequence). The V end lost 5 bases, the J end lost 4 bases, and 12 bases lay between the germline ends. This CDR3 region has 15 residues. Incomplete CDR3 DNA: TGTGCCAGCAGCCACGGGGGACGATATAATTCGCCCCTCTAC. Its protein is CASSHGGRYNSPLY. The entire CDR3 is CASSHGGRYNSPLYF.

This clone is labeled as medium-sized. The listed genes are named as in mouse. From the germline J gene comes the end of the CDR3, since the read stops 1 residue before it. The chain carries TRBV26 and TRBJ2-1; 10 bases fit TRBD1. With V trimmed by 4 bases and J by 1 base, 1 base remained unmatched. The length of the CDR3 is 15 residues. Germline V gene sequence: CDR1 KGHPV, CDR2 FQNQEV (reference sequence). The part of the CDR3 DNA that was read is TGTGCCAGCAGTCGGGACAGGGGAAACTATGCTGAGCAGTTC. Residues: CASSRDRGNYAEQF. The whole CDR3 is CASSRDRGNYAEQFF.

As regards this clone: Each gene name is a mouse one. Coverage ceases 1 residue before the CDR3 finishes, and the germline J gene fills in the end. The V gene is TRBV29, the J gene TRBJ1-2; weak D call: TRBD1 (6 bases). CDR3 length equals 14 residues. V shed 7 bases and J shed 0 bases, with 12 bases lying between them. CDR1 and CDR2 (germline): MSHET, SYDVDS. The CDR3 protein is CASITGTTNSDYTF. The sequenced part of the CDR3 DNA is TGTGCTAGCATAACCGGGACAACAAACTCCGACTACACC.

To note about this clone: The gene names given are mouse names. CDR3 bases read: TGTGCTAGCAGTTTTGGGGGTGAAACGCTGTAT. Translation gives CASSFGGETLY. The CDR3, in full, reads CASSFGGETLYF. The chain has TRBV29 and TRBJ2-3, with a possible D match to TRBD2 (6 bases). The read stops 1 residue short of the end of the CDR3; the missing end is completed from the germline J gene. The germline gives CDR1 MSHET, CDR2 SYDVDS. Trimming took off 3 bases at V and 6 bases at J, with 7 bases between the two ends. The CDR3 runs to 12 residues.

Regarding this clone: Gene names denote mouse genes. The sequenced fragment ends 1 residue before the CDR3 boundary, so the rest is inferred from the germline J gene. This chain joins TRBV13-3 and TRBJ1-1, with D possibly being TRBD1 (5 bases). The CDR3 loop spans 13 amino acids. Per germline, CDR1 NNHDY and CDR2 SYVADS. Trimming shortened V by 5 bases and J by 1 base, and 9 bases separated the two germline ends. Incomplete CDR3 DNA: TGTGCCAGCAGATGGGGGAGGAACACAGAAGTCTTC. The encoded protein is CASRWGRNTEVF. The CDR3, in full, reads CASRWGRNTEVFF.

By share, this clone ranks as medium-sized. The genes and germline here are from mouse. The missing CDR3 end, 1 residue past where the read stops, is filled in from the germline J gene. This rearrangement joins TRBV2 to TRBJ2-4; D not resolved. The germline V gene has CDR1 LGHNA and CDR2 YSYQKL. Trimming shortened V by 0 bases and J by 0 bases, and 7 bases separated the two germline ends. CDR3 length: 15 residues. The sequenced part of the CDR3 DNA is TGTGCCAGCAGCCAAGATCTGGATAGTCAAAACACCTTGTAC. Residues: CASSQDLDSQNTLY. The full CDR3 sequence reads CASSQDLDSQNTLYF.

About this clone: Genes here carry mouse names. The read terminates 1 residue before the CDR3 end, so the remaining end is supplied by the germline J gene. This chain uses TRBV1 with TRBJ1-1; 10 nucleotides agree with TRBD1. The V gene's germline CDR1 is NSQYPW and CDR2 LRSPGD (reference sequence). Losses at the gene ends were 3 bases for V and 1 base for J; bases not matched to a gene: 2. The CDR3 runs to 15 residues. The CDR3 loop reads CTCSARDRGNTEVFF. The DNA read from the CDR3 is TGCACCTGCAGTGCGCGGGACAGGGGAAACACAGAAGTCTTC.

The table lists this clone with a few counts. Here the gene names and germline are mouse. With the read ending 1 residue before the CDR3 end, the germline J gene is used to fill in that end. The V call is TRBV20, the J call TRBJ2-7; TRBD1 matches 10 bases. CDR1 is GFQATS and CDR2 is STVNSAI in the germline V gene. The CDR3 totals 13 residues. The V and J ends lost 2 bases and 4 bases, in that order; junction bases with no gene match: 2. CDR3 amino acids: CGARPGQGYEQYF. CDR3 DNA, as far as it was read: TGTGGTGCTAGGCCGGGACAGGGGTATGAACAGTAC.

This clone has more than one count but fewer than ten. Gene labels here are mouse ones. The observed sequence ends 1 residue before the CDR3 terminus, with the missing tail filled in from the germline J gene. Distinct nucleotide sequences in the sample also encode this CDR3. The rearrangement joins TRBV26 to TRBJ2-7; no firm D call. V was trimmed by 4 bases and J by 0 bases, leaving 7 bases between them. Germline V CDR1 and CDR2: KGHPV, FQNQEV (reference sequence). The CDR3 totals 13 residues. Incomplete CDR3 DNA: TGTGCCAGCAGTCGGGGAAGCTCCTATGAACAGTAC. Translated, it gives CASSRGSSYEQY. Given in full, the CDR3 is CASSRGSSYEQYF.

There are a few counts of this clone. The gene names here belong to mouse. Coverage ceases 1 residue before the CDR3 finishes, and the germline J gene fills in the end. The rearrangement uses TRBV13-1 and TRBJ2-7; 9 bases match TRBD1. After removal of 0 bases from V and 6 bases from J, the junction contained 1 base not matched to a gene. Germline loops: CDR1 NSHNY, CDR2 SYGAGN. This CDR3 has 13 amino acids. CDR3 DNA (partial): TGTGCCAGCAGTGATGACAGGGGGCGTGAACAGTAC. The encoded protein is CASSDDRGREQY. The full CDR3 protein reads CASSDDRGREQYF.

This clone was observed a few times. Gene names and germline refer to mouse. The read finishes 1 residue shy of the CDR3 end, and the germline J gene is used to complete it. The rearrangement joins TRBV12-1 to TRBJ2-2; a weak D match, TRBD1 (6 bases). CDR3 length: 14 residues. Trimming removed 2 bases at V and 1 base at J, with 7 bases between. CDR1 and CDR2 (germline): SGHSN, HYEKVE. The sequenced CDR3 bases are TGTGCCAGCTCTCCGACAGGAAACACCGGGCAGCTCTAC. Amino acids: CASSPTGNTGQLY. In full, the CDR3 reads CASSPTGNTGQLYF.

Notes on this clone: Here the gene names and germline are mouse. The read halts 1 residue ahead of the CDR3 end, with the missing end drawn from the germline J gene. The chain has TRBV26 and TRBJ1-1; D is ambiguous. The CDR3 runs 13 residues. The germline CDR1 and CDR2 sequences are KGHPV and FQNQEV (reference sequence). Between the trimmed V and J ends, which lost 3 bases and 0 bases, there was a span of 5 bases. This chain's CDR3 is CASSLWTNTEVFF. The sequenced part of the CDR3 DNA is TGTGCCAGCAGTCTTTGGACAAACACAGAAGTCTTC.

With respect to this clone: Mouse gene names and germline throughout. The read terminates 1 residue before the CDR3 end, so the remaining end is supplied by the germline J gene. The chain carries TRBV12-2 and TRBJ1-6; D gene uncertain. TRBJ1-6 is an open reading frame, and its role is uncertain. The CDR3 is 14 residues long. Germline lookup yields CDR1 SGHLS and CDR2 HYDKME. V gave up 2 bases and J gave up 4 bases, with 8 bases separating them. The CDR3 DNA, read in part, is TGTGCCAGCTCTCCGGACGGATATAATTCGCCCCTCTAC. This sequence encodes CASSPDGYNSPLY. Given in full, the CDR3 is CASSPDGYNSPLYF.